Below are 27 T cell receptor beta chains sequenced from a single sample in a study of blood T cell repertoires in COVID-19. The repertoire was sequenced with immunoSEQ multiplex PCR; TCRdb's copy has only in-frame clones and lacks some. The sample lists around 430,000 clones; approximately 87% were seen once. The sample comprised PBMCs or T cells enriched from blood (not recorded which). The receptors were gathered from a woman between 50 and 59 years old who had recovered from COVID-19.

The chain joins TRBV11-3 to TRBJ1-6, with D perhaps matching TRBD1 (5 bases). CDR1 and CDR2 from the germline V gene are SGHNT and YENEEA. The ends were cut back, 1 base at V and 8 bases at J, with 9 bases in the middle. This CDR3 has 14 amino acids. The CDR3 nucleotides are TGTGCCAGCAGCTTAGGAGGGGAGGATTCACCCCTCCACTTT. Protein sequence: CASSLGGEDSPLHF.

V usage is TRBV3-1 (or the pseudogene TRBV3-2) and J usage is TRBJ2-3, with unresolved D. Germline CDR1 LGHDT, CDR2 YNNKEL (reference sequence). The CDR3 has 12 amino acids. V was cut by 4 bases and J by 3 bases, with 5 bases left in between. The CDR3 DNA reads as TGTGCCAGCAGCCTTCGGACAGATACGCAGTATTTT. Encoded protein: CASSLRTDTQYF.

Concerning this clone itself: At one end the junction does not follow the germline gene, possibly because of a read error. V usage is TRBV18 and J usage is TRBJ1-5; TRBD1 agrees at 12 bases. The CDR3 loop spans 18 amino acids. CDR1 KGHSH and CDR2 LQKENI come from the germline V gene. The CDR3, as DNA: TGTGCCAGCTCACCGGCCGGGACAGGGGGCTCAAGCAGTCAGCCCCAGCATTTT. It encodes CASSPAGTGGSSSQPQHF.

This chain joins TRBV11-1 and TRBJ2-3; D remains ambiguous. Germline V lookup: CDR1 SGHAT, CDR2 FQDESV (reference sequence). The CDR3 runs to 14 residues. V was cut by 1 base and J by 8 bases, with 13 bases left in between. The DNA for the CDR3 is TGTGCCAGCAGCTTAGACTATTTAGTAGCTACGCAGTATTTT. This codes for CASSLDYLVATQYF.

The chain couples TRBV29-1 to TRBJ1-5, with TRBD1 matching 7 bases. This CDR3 is 14 amino acids long. CDR1 and CDR2 (germline): SQVTM, ANQGSEA. Trimming at V came to 4 bases and at J to 5 bases, leaving 8 bases not matched to a gene. CDR3 DNA: TGCAGCGTTGCGGTAGGGACAGCGGATCAGCCCCAGCATTTT. Amino acid sequence: CSVAVGTADQPQHF. Combining the CDR3 with reference TRBV29-1 and TRBJ1-5 gives the whole variable domain SAVISQKPSRDICQRGTSLTIQCQVDSQVTMMFWYRQQPGQSLTLIATANQGSEATYESGFVIDKFPISRPNLTFSTLTVSNMSPEDSSIYLCSVAVGTADQPQHFGDGTRLSIL.

This clone was counted once. The chain employs TRBV7-3 and TRBJ1-5, with D uncertain. CDR3 length: 17 amino acids. The V and J ends lost 5 bases and 5 bases respectively, with 22 bases between them. Germline V gene sequence: CDR1 SGHTA, CDR2 FQGTGA. The CDR3 reads CASSPPREEGRHQPQHF. In nucleotides, the CDR3 is TGTGCCAGCAGCCCCCCTAGAGAGGAGGGTCGACATCAGCCCCAGCATTTT.

The V and J genes are TRBV5-1 and TRBJ1-2; tentative D call: TRBD1 (6 bases). This CDR3 comprises 15 residues. V was shortened by 4 bases and J by 1 base, with 14 bases between the two germline ends. Germline V CDR1 and CDR2: SGHRS, YFSETQ. For the CDR3, the DNA is TGCGCCAGCAGCCGCGTCGACAGGAATAACTATGGCTACACCTTC. Protein product: CASSRVDRNNYGYTF. The full variable domain, in which reference TRBV5-1 and TRBJ1-2 provide the parts outside the CDR3, is KAGVTQTPRYLIKTRGQQVTLSCSPISGHRSVSWYQQTPGQGLQFLFEYFSETQRNKGNFPGRFSGRQFSNSRSEMNVSTLELGDSALYLCASSRVDRNNYGYTFGSGTRLTVV.

This clone was seen a few times. V and J are TRBV3-1 (or the pseudogene TRBV3-2) and TRBJ1-2; D perhaps matches TRBD1 (5 bases). V gave up 3 bases and J gave up 8 bases, with 22 bases separating them. This CDR3 has 16 residues. Germline V CDR1 and CDR2: LGHDT, YNNKEL (reference sequence). The CDR3 sequence: CASSHQWTGGTGGYTF. Written as DNA, the CDR3 is TGTGCCAGCAGCCATCAGTGGACCGGGGGGACGGGAGGCTACACCTTC.

The V gene is TRBV5-1, the J gene TRBJ2-2, with TRBD1 as a possible D gene (5 bases). Trimming pared 5 bases from V and 5 bases from J, leaving 13 bases between. CDR1 SGHRS and CDR2 YFSETQ come from the germline V gene. The CDR3 loop spans 14 amino acids. The CDR3 nucleotides are TGCGCCAGCAGTGGCCAGGGTATTACCGGGGAGCTGTTTTTT. The encoded protein is CASSGQGITGELFF.

The J gene is TRBJ2-3, the V gene TRBV21-1; the table gives TRBD2 as D, unverified against the DNA. TRBV21-1 is a known pseudogene. The CDR3 is 15 residues long. The CDR3 DNA reads as TGTGCCAGCAGTCCGACTAGCGGGGGGTTAGATACGCAGTATTTT. Encoded protein: CASSPTSGGLDTQYF.

CDR3: CASSHQGRVVDTEAFF. The CDR3 region has the DNA TGTGCCAGCAGCCACCAGGGGAGGGTAGTCGACACTGAAGCTTTCTTT. The chain recombines TRBV3-1 (or the pseudogene TRBV3-2) with TRBJ1-1; D possibly corresponds to TRBD1 (6 bases). Germline V gene sequence: CDR1 LGHDT, CDR2 YNNKEL (reference sequence). The germline V and J ends were trimmed by 3 bases and 3 bases, with 17 bases remaining between them. This CDR3 is 16 amino acids long.

In its sample, this clone was seen a few times. This sequence joins TRBV12-5 and TRBJ1-3; the match to TRBD1 covers 8 bases. J was trimmed by 4 bases and V by 5 bases; bases with no gene match: 4. This CDR3 has 14 amino acids. Germline lookup yields CDR1 LGHNT and CDR2 FRNRAP. The CDR3 bases are TGTGCTAGTGGTACCGGGACAGGAGGAAACACCATATATTTT. This codes for CASGTGTGGNTIYF.

The chain is built from TRBV28 and TRBJ1-5; TRBD1 aligns across 8 bases. Germline CDR1 and CDR2: MDHEN and SYDVKM. J was trimmed by 3 bases and V by 6 bases; bases with no gene match: 10. This CDR3 has 16 amino acids. The CDR3 nucleotides read TGTGCCAGCAGCACTTTCGGACAGGGAGTCAATCAGCCCCAGCATTTT. This gives the protein CASSTFGQGVNQPQHF.

V and J are TRBV19 and TRBJ1-2, with D perhaps TRBD1 (6 bases). Germline V gene sequence: CDR1 LNHDA, CDR2 SQIVND (reference sequence). Trimming shortened V by 4 bases and J by 0 bases, and 12 bases separated the two germline ends. CDR3 length: 15 residues. The CDR3 loop is CASSTKTGTNYGYTF. The DNA for the CDR3 is TGTGCCAGTAGTACAAAGACAGGTACTAACTATGGCTACACCTTC. Combining the CDR3 with reference TRBV19 and TRBJ1-2 gives the whole variable domain DGGITQSPKYLFRKEGQNVTLSCEQNLNHDAMYWYRQDPGQGLRLIYYSQIVNDFQKGDIAEGYSVSREKKESFPLTVTSAQKNPTAFYLCASSTKTGTNYGYTFGSGTRLTVV.

The chain links TRBV19 to TRBJ1-2, with D possibly TRBD1 on 5 matching bases. CDR1 LNHDA and CDR2 SQIVND come from the germline V gene (reference sequence). This CDR3 has 14 residues. V lost 5 bases and J 4 bases, leaving 14 bases between the germline ends. The CDR3 sequence is CASSPTLTGYGYTF. The DNA of the CDR3 is TGTGCCAGTAGTCCCACCCTAACAGGCTATGGCTACACCTTC.

The J gene is TRBJ2-2, the V gene TRBV4-1; 12 nucleotides match TRBD1. V was clipped by 5 bases and J by 3 bases; unmatched bases: 10. Germline V CDR1 and CDR2: MGHRA, YSYEKL. The CDR3 contains 18 residues. DNA for the CDR3: TGCGCCAGCAGCAACCGGGACAGGGGGCTCGTTTACACCGGGGAGCTGTTTTTT. Amino acids: CASSNRDRGLVYTGELFF.

This chain connects TRBV5-1 to TRBJ1-1, with 9 bases lining up with TRBD1. The CDR3 spans 16 residues. J was trimmed by 3 bases and V by 1 base; bases with no gene match: 7. The germline gives CDR1 SGHRS, CDR2 YFSETQ. CDR3 residues: CASSLTGQGFYTEAFF. In DNA form, the CDR3 reads TGCGCCAGCAGCTTGACGGGACAGGGTTTTTACACTGAAGCTTTCTTT.

This clone was found once. J is TRBJ2-5 and V is TRBV15; no definite D call. The CDR3 has 14 residues. In germline, CDR1 is LNHNV, CDR2 YYDKDF (reference sequence). Trimming cost V 5 bases and J 4 bases, with 14 bases left between them. The CDR3 here is CATSPGGIAETQYF. CDR3 coding DNA: TGTGCCACCAGCCCTGGCGGTATAGCAGAGACCCAGTACTTC.

This clone was observed a handful of times. This rearrangement joins TRBV7-2 to TRBJ1-5; D is unclear. The CDR3 length is 13 residues. Germline CDR1 reads SGHTA; CDR2 reads FQGNSA. V was trimmed by 4 bases and J by 3 bases, leaving 7 bases between them. The CDR3 DNA follows: TGTGCCAGCAGCTCTGAGCCCAATCAGCCCCAGCATTTT. It translates to CASSSEPNQPQHF.

This clone was observed a single time. The chain uses TRBV2 and TRBJ2-1, with 10 bases fitting TRBD2. Germline CDR1 reads SNHLY; CDR2 reads FYNNEI. The CDR3 consists of 15 residues. Trimming cost V 4 bases and J 7 bases; bases outside gene matches: 7. The CDR3 loop is CASSGVKAGGNEQFF. CDR3 nucleotides: TGTGCCAGCAGTGGGGTCAAAGCGGGGGGGAATGAGCAGTTCTTC. The full variable domain, in which reference TRBV2 and TRBJ2-1 provide the parts outside the CDR3, is EPEVTQTPSHQVTQMGQEVILRCVPISNHLYFYWYRQILGQKVEFLVSFYNNEISEKSEIFDDQFSVERPDGSNFTLKIRSTKLEDSAMYFCASSGVKAGGNEQFFGPGTRLTVL.

J is TRBJ2-2 and V is TRBV10-3; tentatively, D is TRBD1 (5 bases). The germline V and J ends were trimmed by 8 bases and 0 bases, with 13 bases remaining between them. Germline CDR1 ENHRY, CDR2 SYGVKD. This CDR3 is built from 15 residues. CDR3 sequence reads: CAIGLGASNTGELFF. The CDR3 DNA is TGTGCCATCGGGTTAGGGGCCTCGAACACCGGGGAGCTGTTTTTT.

V usage is TRBV6-5 and J usage is TRBJ1-6; weak D call: TRBD1 (6 bases). Germline CDR1 MNHEY, CDR2 SVGAGI. With 8 bases removed from V and 9 bases from J, the gap between germline ends came to 11 bases. This CDR3 has 12 amino acids. The CDR3 DNA follows: TGTGCCAGCCGGGACATTTTTTCACCCCTCCACTTT. It translates to CASRDIFSPLHF.

This rearrangement joins TRBV28 to TRBJ2-7; D call uncertain. The V end lost 5 bases, the J end lost 0 bases, and 11 bases lay between the germline ends. Germline V lookup: CDR1 MDHEN, CDR2 SYDVKM. CDR3 length: 14 amino acids. The CDR3 DNA sequence: TGTGCCAGCAGTCCCAGGATTAGCTCCTACGAGCAGTACTTC. The encoded protein is CASSPRISSYEQYF.

The gene calls are TRBV5-1 and TRBJ1-1; D is unclear. This CDR3 has 15 amino acids. The germline CDR1 and CDR2 sequences are SGHRS and YFSETQ. V lost 1 base to trimming and J lost 0 bases, with 10 bases between them. The CDR3: CASSLFETMNTEAFF. CDR3 DNA: TGCGCCAGCAGCTTGTTCGAAACAATGAACACTGAAGCTTTCTTT.

The rearrangement links TRBV11-1 to TRBJ2-1; D is uncertain. There are 13 residues in the CDR3. CDR1 is SGHAT and CDR2 is FQDESV in the germline V gene (reference sequence). V was clipped by 3 bases and J by 3 bases, with 6 bases between them. This CDR3 reads CASSFVIYNEQFF. The CDR3 nucleotides are TGTGCCAGCAGCTTCGTTATCTACAATGAGCAGTTCTTC.

The V call is TRBV5-1, the J call TRBJ2-2, with no clear D. The CDR3 is made up of 15 amino acids. Germline CDR1 reads SGHRS; CDR2 reads YFSETQ. Trimming took off 0 bases at V and 5 bases at J, with 11 bases between the two ends. CDR3 DNA: TGCGCCAGCAGCTTGGAGCCAGCCGGGACCGGGGAGCTGTTTTTT. Encoded protein: CASSLEPAGTGELFF.

This chain uses TRBV19 with TRBJ1-4, with 8 bases matching TRBD1. The CDR3 loop spans 17 amino acids. The germline V gene has CDR1 LNHDA and CDR2 SQIVND (reference sequence). Losses at the gene ends were 1 base for V and 3 bases for J; bases not matched to a gene: 7. In DNA, the CDR3 is TGTGCCAGTAGTATAGGCGCAGGGGGCGGATCTAATGAAAAACTGTTTTTT. This codes for CASSIGAGGGSNEKLFF.